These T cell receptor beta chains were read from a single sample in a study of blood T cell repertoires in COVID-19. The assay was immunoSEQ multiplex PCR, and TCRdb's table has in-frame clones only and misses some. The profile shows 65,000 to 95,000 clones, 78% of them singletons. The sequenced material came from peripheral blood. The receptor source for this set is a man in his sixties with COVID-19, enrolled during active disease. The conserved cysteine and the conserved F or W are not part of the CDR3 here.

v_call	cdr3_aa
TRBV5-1	ASSLGERTFLREQY
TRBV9	ASSVTGGGIAQY
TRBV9	ASSTSPGTGSETQY
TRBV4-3	ASSQGPGYEQY
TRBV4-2	ASSQPAGVGANVLT
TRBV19	ASRWGQSNQPQH
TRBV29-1	SVEGSGSYEQY
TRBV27	ASSSVSGRFTDTQY
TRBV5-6	ASSPGNNEQF
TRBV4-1	ASSQVLRGPEETQY
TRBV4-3	ASSQEPLGGGLGSPLH
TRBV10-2	ASREGTGGYT
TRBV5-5	ASSPPRSEGVKAF
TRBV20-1	SASTGVGNQPQH
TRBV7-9	ASSFLTGANEKLF
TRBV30	AWSTTGRTEAF
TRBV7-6	ASSLHGGSSTGELEKLF
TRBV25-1	ASSEFNWGGEPPMVQY
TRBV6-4	ASSDVGGQETQY
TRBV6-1	ASSDFNRDREKTQY
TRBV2	ASSGTGTGISSNQPQH
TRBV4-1	ASSQDLDSTRSPLH
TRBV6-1	ASRQGPYEQY
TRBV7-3	ASSSQGFTEAF
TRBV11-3	ASSLDGTRHEKLF
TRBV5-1	ASSYFEGVETQY
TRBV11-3	ASSLQNWEGYNEQF
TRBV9	ASSVEKGLNTEAF
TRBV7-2	ASSLTGDKNTEAF
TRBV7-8	ASHLTPGGSYEQY
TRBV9	ASSPHRTQPETQY
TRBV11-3	ASSARTSGLTDTQY
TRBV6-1	ASSELTVNQPQH
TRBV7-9	ASSLVAGPTNYGYT
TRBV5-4	ASSAGQGRGGYT
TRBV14	ASSQPRHTDTQY
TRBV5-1	ASSSGGGTDTQY
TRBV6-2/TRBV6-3	ASSAHSLQGEQF
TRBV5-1	ASSLDSRGYEQY
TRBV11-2	ASSSGTRASGEKLF
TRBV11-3	ASSLDRGRNIQY
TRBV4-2	ASSQERQSSGNTIY
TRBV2	ASSESSGGSNYEQY
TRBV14	ASSQERGGNSYEQY
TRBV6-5	ASSYEWDTWGELF
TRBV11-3	ASSLQGDKNEQY
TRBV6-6	ATGGGGSNQPQH
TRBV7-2	ATSRDVASGNTGELF
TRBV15	ATGARGQETQY
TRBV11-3	ASSLGGVVSDEQF
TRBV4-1	ASSQEGGTGNYYGYT
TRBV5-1	ASSITGSGARETQY
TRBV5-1	ASSLRVSMGQLHEQY
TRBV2	ASSESLRGSGELF
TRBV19	ASSISVRSYEQY
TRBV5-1	ASSLVQETQY
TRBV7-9	ASSYGRGYEQY
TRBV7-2	ASSLDGRGEQY